The rows below give T cell receptor beta chains drawn from one sample of a study of cytomegalovirus exposure and HLA in healthy donors. Assay used: immunoSEQ multiplex PCR; TCRdb lists only in-frame clones, some missing. Here the sample spans some 200,000 clones, about two thirds being singletons. The specimen sequenced was PBMCs. The receptors derive from a man aged 40-55 years in good health and CMV-seropositive. Each CDR3 is given with its conserved first and last residue. D genes are given only for firm matches. Size tells how often a clone was seen (once, few, many) or the class of an expanded clone, and some rows leave it out.

cdr3_length	d_call	v_call	clone_size	j_call	cdr3_nt	cdr3_aa
14	.	TRBV12-5	.	TRBJ2-1	TGTGCTAGTGGTTTGGAAATAGTAACAGGTGAGCAGTTCTTC	CASGLEIVTGEQFF
13	TRBD1	TRBV2	.	TRBJ2-7	TGTGCCAGCAATGGCAGGGGGCTATACGAGCAGTACTTC	CASNGRGLYEQYF
15	TRBD2	TRBV7-2	.	TRBJ2-7	TGTGCCAGCAGCTTAGTGACGGGGGGCTCCTACGAGCAGTACTTC	CASSLVTGGSYEQYF
15	TRBD1	TRBV11-1	few	TRBJ2-1	TGTGCCAGCAGCCGAGGGACAGCAGCCTACAATGAGCAGTTCTTC	CASSRGTAAYNEQFF
15	TRBD2	TRBV2	.	TRBJ2-2	TGTGCCAGCCGGTTGACTAGCGAAGAGACCGGGGAGCTGTTTTTT	CASRLTSEETGELFF
14	.	TRBV7-9	.	TRBJ1-5	TGTTCCAGCAGCTCCTTGACAGTGTCGGAGCCCCAGCATTTT	CSSSSLTVSEPQHF
14	.	TRBV2	.	TRBJ1-6	TGTGCCAGCAGTGACCGGACAACGAGTTCACCCCTCCACTTT	CASSDRTTSSPLHF
12	.	TRBV5-1	.	TRBJ2-7	TGCGCCAGCAGCTTGATTCCGGACGAGCAGTACTTC	CASSLIPDEQYF
15	.	TRBV7-2	.	TRBJ2-7	TGTGCCAGCAGTTTTTTCGGGACACAAACCTACGAGCAGTACTTC	CASSFFGTQTYEQYF
13	.	TRBV19	.	TRBJ2-5	TGTGCCAGTAGTATAGAGACTCGTCAGACCCAGTACTTC	CASSIETRQTQYF
18	TRBD1	TRBV18	.	TRBJ1-2	TGTGCCAGCTCGCGCACCGGGACAGCTTCTCCTGTGTTCTATGGCTACACCTTC	CASSRTGTASPVFYGYTF
16	TRBD2	TRBV7-8	.	TRBJ2-2	TGTGCCAGCAGCCCCCGGGGGGGGGTCGGCACCGGGGAGCTGTTTTTT	CASSPRGGVGTGELFF
15	TRBD1	TRBV7-2	.	TRBJ2-2	TGTGCCAGCAGCGAGCAGGGGGCGCATTCCGGGGAGCTGTTTTTT	CASSEQGAHSGELFF
13	.	TRBV9	.	TRBJ2-7	TGTGCCAGCAGGATCGTATCCGCTAACGAGCAGTACTTC	CASRIVSANEQYF
16	.	TRBV19	.	TRBJ1-1	TGTGCCAGTGCGGAGCCTGCAACAAGAAAGAACACTGAAGCTTTCTTT	CASAEPATRKNTEAFF
13	.	TRBV7-9	.	TRBJ2-7	TGTGCCAGCACTTTTTTTCTTGTTAGCGAGCAGTACTTC	CASTFFLVSEQYF
16	TRBD2	TRBV5-1	.	TRBJ2-7	TGCGCCAGCAGCTTGGGGGCAAAGCGGGGGGGCTACGAGCAGTACTTC	CASSLGAKRGGYEQYF
15	.	TRBV5-4	few	TRBJ1-3	TGTGCCAGCAGCCCTACCACAGGGACTGGAAACACCATATATTTT	CASSPTTGTGNTIYF
14	TRBD1	TRBV7-9	once	TRBJ1-4	TGTGCCAGCAGCCAGGGACAGCGGAGTGGGAAACTGTTTTTT	CASSQGQRSGKLFF
19	.	TRBV5-1	few	TRBJ2-3	TGCGCCAGCAGCCTGGGAACTGCACTCGGGGGAGGATTCACAGATACGCAGTATTTT	CASSLGTALGGGFTDTQYF
13	.	TRBV28	.	TRBJ1-5	TGTGCCAGCAGTTTAGGTCAGAATCAGCCCCAGCATTTT	CASSLGQNQPQHF
15	.	TRBV4-1	.	TRBJ1-5	TGCGCCAGCAGCCACTCCCGACCCTCGGGGCAGCCCCAGCATTTT	CASSHSRPSGQPQHF
20	TRBD2	TRBV13	.	TRBJ2-3	TGTGCCAGCAGCTCTTTAGGGACTAGCGGGGGGACCTTCGTCACAGATACGCAGTATTTT	CASSSLGTSGGTFVTDTQYF
15	TRBD1	TRBV5-1	.	TRBJ1-5	TGCGCCAGCAGGGAGGGGGCGCAAAGCAATCAGCCCCAGCATTTT	CASREGAQSNQPQHF
14	.	TRBV5-1	.	TRBJ1-1	TGCGCCAGCAGTGGTAGCCCCGGGAACACTGAAGCTTTCTTT	CASSGSPGNTEAFF
17	.	TRBV5-6	.	TRBJ1-5	TGTGCCAGCAGCTTGAGGCGTTCTGGACTGAACAATCAGCCCCAGCATTTT	CASSLRRSGLNNQPQHF
13	.	TRBV5-6	.	TRBJ1-1	TGTGCCAGCAGCCCGGACAGTAACCCTGAAGCTTTCTTT	CASSPDSNPEAFF
16	TRBD1	TRBV7-8	.	TRBJ1-3	TGTGCCAGCAGCCCTCTGGGACAGCGGTCTGGAAACACCATATATTTT	CASSPLGQRSGNTIYF
14	.	TRBV19	once	TRBJ1-2	TGTGCCAGTAGTATAGACGAGGGATGGTATGGCTACACCTTC	CASSIDEGWYGYTF
16	.	TRBV28	.	TRBJ1-5	TGTGCCAGCACCCCCAACGGCGGGGTATCTTTTCAGCCCCAGCATTTT	CASTPNGGVSFQPQHF
14	.	TRBV6-4	.	TRBJ1-5	TGTGCCAGCAGTGCAGAAGGGGACAATCAGCCCCAGCATTTT	CASSAEGDNQPQHF
14	.	TRBV5-1	.	TRBJ2-1	TGCGCCAGCAGCAACCCAACGGGTGGTGGCGAGCAGTTCTTC	CASSNPTGGGEQFF
15	TRBD1	TRBV5-1	.	TRBJ1-1	TGCGCCAGCAGCTCCCGACAGGGGACGAACACTGAAGCTTTCTTT	CASSSRQGTNTEAFF
12	TRBD1	TRBV11-2	few	TRBJ2-1	TGTGCCAGCAGCTCTTCCGGGACAGGGCTTATCTTC	CASSSSGTGLIF
13	TRBD1	TRBV6-5	few	TRBJ1-2	TGTGCCAGCGGGGACAGGGTTAACTATGGCTACACCTTC	CASGDRVNYGYTF
12	.	TRBV10-3	.	TRBJ1-1	TGTGCCATCAGTGTCAAGAACACTGAAGCTTTCTTT	CAISVKNTEAFF
15	.	TRBV19	.	TRBJ1-3	TGTGCCAGTAGTATGCAGGCAAGCTCTGGAAACACCATATATTTT	CASSMQASSGNTIYF
16	TRBD2	TRBV5-6	.	TRBJ2-5	TGTGCCAGCAGCATTGTTGGCGGGGGGGCCGGAGAGACCCAGTACTTC	CASSIVGGGAGETQYF
15	.	TRBV2	few	TRBJ2-2	TGTGCCAGCAGACATGGCGGGGCCCACACCGGGGAGCTGTTTTTT	CASRHGGAHTGELFF
19	TRBD1	TRBV7-8	.	TRBJ1-5	TGTGCCAGCAGCTTAGCGGGGGGACAGGGACATTATAGCAATCAGCCCCAGCATTTT	CASSLAGGQGHYSNQPQHF
16	.	TRBV19	.	TRBJ1-6	TGTGCCAGTCGGAGGTGGTCAGGTACTAATAATTCACCCCTCCACTTT	CASRRWSGTNNSPLHF
15	TRBD1	TRBV5-1	.	TRBJ2-3	TGCGCCAGCAGCCCGGACAGGGGGCTCACAGATACGCAGTACTTT	CASSPDRGLTDTQYF
17	.	TRBV7-9	.	TRBJ2-5	TGTGCCAGCAGCCCCGGGTACAGCGGTTTTGGGAAAGAGACCCAGTACTTC	CASSPGYSGFGKETQYF
15	TRBD1	TRBV2	once	TRBJ2-1	TGTGCCAGCAGTGAAGACAGGGGGCACTACAATGAGCAGTTCTTC	CASSEDRGHYNEQFF
14	TRBD1	TRBV29-1	.	TRBJ1-2	TGCAGCGTTGGGGGGGACAGCGGCAGCTATGGCTACACCTTC	CSVGGDSGSYGYTF
19	TRBD2	TRBV5-1	.	TRBJ2-2	TGCGCCAGCAGCTTGGCCAGACTAGCGGTTATCTCGAACACCGGGGAGCTGTTTTTT	CASSLARLAVISNTGELFF
15	TRBD1	TRBV27	.	TRBJ2-7	TGTGCCAGCAGTGGGAGACAGGGGTGGAGCGACGAGCAGTACTTC	CASSGRQGWSDEQYF
18	.	TRBV7-9	.	TRBJ2-6	TGTGCCAGCAGCCTAAATTCCCCCTTTCACTCTGGGGCCAACGTCCTGACTTTC	CASSLNSPFHSGANVLTF
16	TRBD2	TRBV5-1	few	TRBJ2-2	TGCGCCAGCAGCGGGACTAATGAAGGTCCAACCGGGGAGCTGTTTTTT	CASSGTNEGPTGELFF
16	.	TRBV6-5	once	TRBJ2-7	TGTGCCAGCAGTTACTCGGCGGGACAGCAATCCTACGAGCAGTACTTC	CASSYSAGQQSYEQYF
14	.	TRBV27	once	TRBJ1-5	TGTGCCAGCAGTTTAACCCCACAGGGCCAGCCCCAGCATTTT	CASSLTPQGQPQHF
15	.	TRBV6-1	few	TRBJ1-3	TGTGCCAGCAGTGCTACAGGAAACTCTGGAAACACCATATATTTT	CASSATGNSGNTIYF
15	TRBD2	TRBV7-6	few	TRBJ2-2	TGTGCCAGCGGGCCTAGCGGGGGTTGGACCGGGGAGCTGTTTTTT	CASGPSGGWTGELFF
14	TRBD1	TRBV6-5	.	TRBJ1-6	TGTGCCAGCAGCACGGGACAGGGTGTAGGGACCCTCCACTTT	CASSTGQGVGTLHF
16	TRBD1	TRBV27	.	TRBJ1-6	TGTGCCAGCAGTTCCCTCCGGACAGGGGGTGGTTCACCCCTCCACTTT	CASSSLRTGGGSPLHF
11	.	TRBV7-9	.	TRBJ2-3	TGTGCCAGCAGCTGGAGCGATACGCAGTATTTT	CASSWSDTQYF
15	.	TRBV6-1	once	TRBJ1-5	TGTGCCAGCAGTGAAGCGCTAGGGAGAAATCAGCCCCAGCATTTT	CASSEALGRNQPQHF
16	.	TRBV5-8	.	TRBJ2-2	TGTGCCAGCAGCTTTCTTTATAGGAGGGACACCGGGGAGCTGTTTTTT	CASSFLYRRDTGELFF
13	TRBD2	TRBV5-1	.	TRBJ2-7	TGCGCCAGCGGCTTGGCGGGGGACGACGAGCAGTACTTC	CASGLAGDDEQYF
15	.	TRBV28	few	TRBJ2-7	TGTGCCAGCAGTCCTTCTGGACGGACTTCCTACGAGCAGTACTTC	CASSPSGRTSYEQYF